One sample yielded the 13 T cell receptor beta chains listed below, sequenced in a study of T cell responses to AZD1222 COVID-19 vaccine. Sequencing was performed with immunoSEQ multiplex PCR; in TCRdb, only in-frame clones are kept and a portion is missing. The data show 120,000 to 150,000 clones, 91% seen once. Sequences were derived from peripheral blood, sampled on day 0 of AZD1222 vaccination. The receptors were sampled from an adult in good health.

The chain recombines TRBV19 with TRBJ1-1; unclear D gene. The CDR3 runs to 11 residues. Germline V CDR1 and CDR2: LNHDA, SQIVND (reference sequence). This CDR3 reads CDPGMNTEAFF. The CDR3 bases are TGTGATCCGGGGATGAACACTGAAGCTTTCTTT.

V gene TRBV12-3 or TRBV12-4 combines with J gene TRBJ2-1; D perhaps matches TRBD1 (5 bases). V lost 10 bases and J 2 bases, leaving 6 bases between the germline ends. This CDR3 region has 11 residues. CDR3 region: CATRAYNEQFF. CDR3 DNA: TGTGCCACCAGGGCCTACAATGAGCAGTTCTTC.

Regarding this clone: One end of the junction varies from germline; a read error may be responsible. The V and J genes are TRBV6-1 and TRBJ2-5, with D tentatively TRBD2 (5 bases). The CDR3 loop spans 13 amino acids. The germline V gene has CDR1 MNHNS and CDR2 SASEGT. CDR3 DNA: TGTGCCAGCACTGAAGCGGAACAAGAGACCCAGTACTTC. As protein: CASTEAEQETQYF.

The chain joins TRBV11-2 to TRBJ2-5; D may match TRBD1 or TRBD2 (6 bases each). CDR3 size: 16 residues. Looked up from germline, CDR1 is SGHAT and CDR2 is FQNNGV. Trimming stripped 2 bases from V and 5 bases from J, with 18 bases between. The CDR3 DNA reads TGTGCCAGCAGCTTAAGTGGCGGGACATATCGTGAGACCCAGTACTTC. It yields the protein CASSLSGGTYRETQYF.

For the CDR3, the DNA is TGTGCCAGCAGCCTCAGACAGGGGACCCTCTACGAGCAGTACTTC. It is translated as CASSLRQGTLYEQYF. This chain joins TRBV5-5 and TRBJ2-7; 8 bases align to TRBD1. The CDR3 has 15 amino acids. V lost 4 bases to trimming and J lost 3 bases; unmatched junction nucleotides: 9. Germline V lookup: CDR1 SGHKS, CDR2 YYEKEE (reference sequence).

This sequence joins TRBV18 and TRBJ1-3, with a tentative D call TRBD1 (5 bases). The CDR3 runs to 18 residues. Trimming removed 4 bases from V and 0 bases from J, with 19 bases in between. In germline, CDR1 is KGHSH, CDR2 LQKENI. The CDR3 sequence is CASSRQPGETGSGNTIYF. CDR3 sequence (DNA): TGTGCCAGCTCACGCCAACCCGGGGAAACAGGCTCTGGAAACACCATATATTTT. Combining the CDR3 with reference TRBV18 and TRBJ1-3 gives the whole variable domain NAGVMQNPRHLVRRRGQEARLRCSPMKGHSHVYWYRQLPEEGLKFMVYLQKENIIDESGMPKERFSAEFPKEGPSILRIQQVVRGDSAAYFCASSRQPGETGSGNTIYFGEGSWLTVV.

This clone was seen a single time. The gene calls are TRBV3-1 (or the pseudogene TRBV3-2) and TRBJ2-3; D remains ambiguous. The CDR3 spans 12 residues. Germline values: CDR1 LGHDT, CDR2 YNNKEL (reference sequence). With 1 base removed from V and 3 bases from J, the gap between germline ends came to 2 bases. Here the CDR3 DNA reads TGTGCCAGCAGCCAAGTGACAGATACGCAGTATTTT. Translated, it gives CASSQVTDTQYF.

V gene TRBV7-2 combines with J gene TRBJ2-1; TRBD2 matches 11 bases. Germline V lookup: CDR1 SGHTA, CDR2 FQGNSA. V lost 5 bases to trimming and J lost 11 bases; unmatched junction nucleotides: 5. The CDR3 consists of 13 residues. The CDR3 nucleotides are TGTGCCAGCAGCCCCGCTAGCGGGAGGCAGCAGTTCTTC. Translated, it gives CASSPASGRQQFF.

This clone has just one count. In nucleotides, the CDR3 is TGTGCCATCAGTGAGAGGCGATCGGACACCAACTATGGCTACACCTTC. It encodes CAISERRSDTNYGYTF. The chain links TRBV10-3 to TRBJ1-2; D may be TRBD1 (5 bases). Germline CDR1 and CDR2: ENHRY and SYGVKD. Trimming shortened V by 2 bases and J by 2 bases, and 15 bases separated the two germline ends. The CDR3 consists of 16 residues.

The DNA of the CDR3 is TGTGCCAGCAGTTTAGGTCGCCGGACAGGCGGCTACACCTTC. This gives the protein CASSLGRRTGGYTF. The chain combines TRBV27 with TRBJ1-2; TRBD1 aligns across 7 bases. The CDR3 extends over 14 amino acids. Germline V gives CDR1 MNHEY, CDR2 SMNVEV (reference sequence). V dropped 2 bases and J dropped 8; count of bases not matched to a gene: 8.

This rearrangement joins TRBV6-5 to TRBJ1-1; 8 nucleotides agree with TRBD1. The CDR3 has 14 residues. V gave up 6 bases and J gave up 4 bases; unmatched junction bases: 7. Per germline, CDR1 MNHEY and CDR2 SVGAGI. CDR3 region: CASRRDRRSTEAFF. The CDR3 DNA sequence: TGTGCCAGCAGGAGGGACAGGCGGAGCACTGAAGCTTTCTTT.

This clone occurred once. The chain combines TRBV4-2 with TRBJ2-2; 12 bases line up with TRBD2. With V trimmed by 3 bases and J by 6 bases, 2 bases remained unmatched. The CDR3 length is 15 residues. Germline CDR1 reads LGHNA; CDR2 reads YNFKEQ. The CDR3 DNA reads TGTGCCAGCAGCCAGACTAGCGGGAGTCCCGGGGAGCTGTTTTTT. Translating it yields CASSQTSGSPGELFF.

V usage is TRBV12-3 or TRBV12-4 and J usage is TRBJ1-5; D is unresolved. Trimming removed 5 bases at V and 0 bases at J, with 5 bases between. The CDR3 loop spans 13 amino acids. CDR3: CASSRDSNQPQHF. CDR3 in DNA: TGTGCCAGCAGTAGGGATAGCAATCAGCCCCAGCATTTT.